Detailed here is one TCR beta chain. This entry is derived from a study of blood T cell repertoires in COVID-19. Overall study context: Sample material is recorded as cDNA or gDNA derived from T cells, B-cell-depleted T cells, or PBMCs.

The V gene's germline CDR1 is MGHRA and CDR2 YSYEKL. After removal of 4 bases from V and 2 bases from J, the junction contained 1 base not matched to a gene. The CDR3 has 13 amino acids. Profiling relied on immunoSEQ multiplex PCR, and the TCRdb table lists in-frame clones only, not all of them. Here the sample spans approximately 150,000 clones, over 75% being singletons. The V gene is TRBV4-1, the J gene TRBJ2-5, with 7 bases that match TRBD1. The sequence was obtained from a woman aged 45-60 years with acute or convalescent COVID-19. The specimen sequenced was peripheral blood. The CDR3 reads CASSRGQQETQYF. The CDR3, as DNA: TGCGCCAGCAGCCGGGGACAGCAAGAGACCCAGTACTTC.